This T cell receptor beta chain was captured by sequencing in a study of OX40 agonist ivuxolimab in advanced cancers. Study in general: There were three patients with partial responses, one having hepatocellular carcinoma and two cutaneous melanoma.

Patients who had autoimmune disease history or got systemic immunosuppression were left out. The table came from immunoSEQ multiplex PCR; TCRdb's copy has only in-frame clones and leaves some out. The repertoire includes around 40,000 clones, 86% of them detected once, and 15% sits in the top ten. CDR1 and CDR2 from the germline V gene are SGHRS and YFSETQ. V lost 1 base, J lost 0 bases, and 10 bases lay in between. The length of the CDR3 is 15 residues. V usage is TRBV5-1 and J usage is TRBJ1-2; a possible D gene is TRBD1 (5 bases). Here the sequenced sample was CD4+ or CD8+ T cells sorted from blood, taken in a trial of the OX40 agonist ivuxolimab. The sequence came from an adult with an advanced solid tumor such as melanoma, head and neck, liver or kidney cancer. CDR3 coding DNA: TGCGCCAGCAGCTTGTTTCAGGGATCTAACTATGGCTACACCTTC. Translation: CASSLFQGSNYGYTF.